This T cell receptor beta chain was sequenced during a study of shared clonotypes between healthy human individuals. Findings and caveats of the study: A limitation of the genetic and exposure-history diversity represented arose from few donors. Sorted-subset sequencing, rarefaction showed, was incomplete despite large depth. Non-shared clonotypes were found to have lower generation probabilities than the clonotypes that were shared by all four of the sorted-subset donors.

Several immunoSEQ 96-well plates shared each subset's DNA, each plate a replicate. The table came from immunoSEQ multiplex PCR; TCRdb's copy has only in-frame clones and leaves some out. The table has 2 million or so clones, 85% to 95% seen once. Worth noting for this clone: Antigen specificity is unknown.

Naive CD8 cells lacked CD45RO and underwent positive selection for CCR7, leaving out terminally differentiated effector memory CD45RA+ cells. The CDR3 length is 14 residues. V dropped 1 base and J dropped 1 base, with 8 bases sitting between them. The germline CDR1 and CDR2 sequences are SGHKS and YYEKEE (reference sequence). The gene calls are TRBV5-5 and TRBJ1-1; D is uncertain. This receptor was taken from a man aged 18 to 30 in good health. Sequenced input: naive CD8+ T cells sorted from blood. The CDR3 here is CASSLSDGNTEAFF. The CDR3 coding sequence is TGTGCCAGCAGCTTGTCGGACGGGAACACTGAAGCTTTCTTT. Together with reference TRBV5-5 and TRBJ1-1, the CDR3 gives the full variable domain: DAGVTQSPTHLIKTRGQQVTLRCSPISGHKSVSWYQQVLGQGPQFIFQYYEKEERGRGNFPDRFSARQFPNYSSELNVNALLLGDSALYLCASSLSDGNTEAFFGQGTRLTVV.